The next 31 T cell receptor beta chains were all read from a single sample in a study of a mutant IDH1 vaccine in newly diagnosed glioma. For these TCRs, the target antigens are not known. Method: immunoSEQ multiplex PCR; TCRdb's copy keeps in-frame clones and lacks some. Of about 32,000 clones listed, around 73% are singletons. Described time point: week 35, safety follow-up. Topical imiquimod was applied with each vaccine dose, which held 300 ug of mutant IDH1 20-mer peptide. Source: PBMCs, taken from a glioma patient whose treatment included an IDH1 peptide vaccine. The receptors were sampled from a woman aged 40 to 49 with glioma.

The chain couples TRBV4-3 to TRBJ1-2, with 8 bases matching TRBD1. CDR3 length: 17 residues. V shed 0 bases and J 8 bases; nucleotides not matched to a gene: 14. CDR1 and CDR2 from the germline V gene are LGHNA and YSLEER. CDR3 in DNA: TGCGCCAGCAGCCAAGATCCGGGACAGGTCCTTCGGTGGGGCTACACCTTC. Protein sequence: CASSQDPGQVLRWGYTF.

This sequence joins TRBV5-6 and TRBJ1-6; tentatively, D is TRBD1 (5 bases). The CDR3 is 15 amino acids. Germline lookup yields CDR1 SGHDT and CDR2 YYEEEE. V was clipped by 0 bases and J by 10 bases, with 14 bases between them. CDR3 DNA: TGTGCCAGCAGCTTGGGAGCGCAGGGACGATCACCCCTCCACTTT. Translating gives CASSLGAQGRSPLHF.

The CDR3 loop reads CASSQEWTGGYWDYGYTF. The CDR3 nucleotides are TGCGCCAGCAGCCAAGAGTGGACAGGGGGCTATTGGGACTATGGCTACACCTTC. V and J are TRBV4-3 and TRBJ1-2; 11 nucleotides agree with TRBD1. Losses at the gene ends were 0 bases for V and 3 bases for J; bases not matched to a gene: 9. Germline CDR1 is LGHNA and CDR2 is YSLEER. The CDR3 extends over 18 amino acids.

V is TRBV7-9 and J is TRBJ2-3; weak D call: TRBD2 (6 bases). Looked up from germline, CDR1 is SEHNR and CDR2 is FQNEAQ (reference sequence). The CDR3 runs 17 residues. Trimming left V 6 bases short and J 2 bases short, with 21 bases between. The CDR3 nucleotides read TGTGCCAGCAGGAGGAGCGGAGGGAGGTCGTTCACAGATACGCAGTATTTT. Translated: CASRRSGGRSFTDTQYF.

The sample holds a few counts of this clone. This sequence joins TRBV29-1 and TRBJ1-1; D may be TRBD1 (6 bases). The germline V gene has CDR1 SQVTM and CDR2 ANQGSEA. The CDR3 consists of 13 residues. Trimming left V 7 bases short and J 2 bases short, with 14 bases between. The CDR3 protein is CSGRGQGNTEAFF. The CDR3 DNA follows: TGCAGCGGGCGGGGGCAGGGCAACACTGAAGCTTTCTTT.

The chain uses TRBV9 and TRBJ1-6, with no clear D. Germline-derived CDR1 and CDR2 are SGDLS and YYNGEE. The CDR3 is made up of 17 amino acids. Trimming cost V 0 bases and J 10 bases, with 20 bases left between them. The CDR3 spells CASSVGRRGGVRSPLHF. CDR3 DNA: TGTGCCAGCAGCGTAGGTCGTAGAGGAGGAGTCAGGTCACCCCTCCACTTT.

The chain links TRBV30 to TRBJ1-2, with a weak D call TRBD1 (6 bases). Trimming took off 0 bases at V and 3 bases at J, with 14 bases between the two ends. The V gene's germline CDR1 is GTSNPN and CDR2 SVGIG (reference sequence). The CDR3 is made up of 15 amino acids. The CDR3: CAWSVRAGAYYGYTF. The CDR3 bases are TGTGCCTGGAGTGTACGGGCAGGGGCCTACTATGGCTACACCTTC.

This clone has only a few counts. V is TRBV7-9 and J is TRBJ1-1; D might be TRBD1 (6 bases). The CDR3 is made up of 15 amino acids. Germline loops: CDR1 SEHNR, CDR2 FQNEAQ (reference sequence). V was shortened by 5 bases and J by 1 base, with 14 bases between the two germline ends. The CDR3 region is CASSIPTGSNTEAFF. The CDR3 bases are TGTGCCAGCAGCATACCGACAGGATCGAACACTGAAGCTTTCTTT.

Only one count was recorded for this clone. The J gene is TRBJ1-2, the V gene TRBV10-3; no firm D call. Germline-derived CDR1 and CDR2 are ENHRY and SYGVKD. The CDR3 totals 15 residues. V was clipped by 3 bases and J by 0 bases, with 11 bases between them. In DNA, the CDR3 is TGTGCCATCAGTGAAATCGGCAGCCCTAACTATGGCTACACCTTC. The encoded protein is CAISEIGSPNYGYTF.

J is TRBJ1-3 and V is TRBV7-8; 9 bases fit TRBD1. This CDR3 has 16 residues. Germline V gene data show CDR1 as SGHVS and CDR2 as FQNEAQ. Losses at the gene ends were 7 bases for V and 3 bases for J; bases not matched to a gene: 10. CDR3 nucleotides: TGTGCCAGCACCATTGGGAACAGGGGGCATGGAAACACCATATATTTT. This translates into CASTIGNRGHGNTIYF.

The CDR3 is CASSYSPGTQETQYF. The CDR3 nucleotides read TGTGCCAGCAGTTACTCGCCAGGGACGCAAGAGACCCAGTACTTC. This chain joins TRBV6-5 and TRBJ2-5; D possibly matches TRBD1 or TRBD2 (5 bases each). Germline values: CDR1 MNHEY, CDR2 SVGAGI. Deletions cut 0 bases from V and 2 bases from J, with 10 bases between. The length of the CDR3 is 15 residues.

V usage is TRBV6-6 and J usage is TRBJ1-1; 8 bases agree with TRBD1. Germline CDR1 MNHNY, CDR2 SVGAGI (reference sequence). V lost 5 bases, J lost 0 bases, and 8 bases stayed unmatched. The CDR3 is 16 residues long. DNA for the CDR3: TGTGCCAGCAGTCACGGGACAGGCGTCATGAACACTGAAGCTTTCTTT. This codes for CASSHGTGVMNTEAFF.

This chain connects TRBV19 to TRBJ1-5; the D gene is possibly TRBD1 (6 bases). The V gene lost 5 bases and the J gene lost 14 bases, with 16 bases spanning the gap. Germline values: CDR1 LNHDA, CDR2 SQIVND (reference sequence). The CDR3 runs 12 residues. CDR3 region: CASSFLTQGKHF. In DNA, the CDR3 is TGTGCCAGTAGTTTCCTGACGCAGGGGAAGCATTTT.

The J gene is TRBJ1-1, the V gene TRBV10-1, with 8 nucleotides matching TRBD1. V trimming: 5 bases; J trimming: 3 bases; junction bases outside the gene matches: 8. Germline V gene lookup returns CDR1 WNHNN and CDR2 SYGVQD (reference sequence). The CDR3 has 15 residues. CDR3 residues: CASSNDRGPHTEAFF. The CDR3 DNA reads TGCGCCAGCAGTAATGACAGGGGTCCTCACACTGAAGCTTTCTTT.

This clone was found a few times. This rearrangement joins TRBV5-3 to TRBJ2-5; the match to TRBD2 covers 9 bases. TRBV5-3 falls under the ORF class, with uncertain function. This CDR3 has 16 residues. The V and J ends lost 0 bases and 0 bases, in that order; junction bases with no gene match: 3. This chain's CDR3 is CARSLALAGNQETQYF. DNA of the CDR3: TGTGCCAGAAGCTTGGCACTAGCGGGCAACCAAGAGACCCAGTACTTC.

The chain's CDR3 is CASSLDGNQPQHF. The CDR3 DNA follows: TGCGCCAGCAGCTTAGACGGCAATCAGCCCCAGCATTTT. The chain is built from TRBV5-1 and TRBJ1-5, with unresolved D. CDR1 and CDR2 (germline): SGHRS, YFSETQ. V shed 2 bases and J shed 2 bases, with 5 bases lying between them. CDR3 length equals 13 residues.

This chain links TRBV11-2 with TRBJ1-1, with D uncertain. The CDR3 is 14 residues long. CDR1 and CDR2 (germline): SGHAT, FQNNGV. V lost 5 bases and J lost 4, with 14 bases in between. The CDR3 reads CASSPAVQVTEAFF. The CDR3 DNA is TGTGCCAGCAGCCCAGCGGTTCAAGTCACTGAAGCTTTCTTT.

The V and J genes are TRBV19 and TRBJ1-5; 8 positions agree with TRBD1. With 6 bases clipped from V and 6 bases from J, the junction kept 10 bases outside the gene matches. The CDR3 extends over 15 amino acids. Germline V gives CDR1 LNHDA, CDR2 SQIVND (reference sequence). The CDR3 loop is CASSRTGMYAQPQHF. Written as DNA, the CDR3 is TGTGCCAGTAGCCGGACAGGGATGTATGCTCAGCCCCAGCATTTT.

This clone was picked up one time. The V call is TRBV30, the J call TRBJ2-3; no clear D. The V end was cut by 2 bases, the J end by 2 bases, with 5 bases between. Germline V gene sequence: CDR1 GTSNPN, CDR2 SVGIG (reference sequence). The CDR3 length is 12 residues. The CDR3 sequence: CAWSQSTDTQYF. The CDR3 DNA is TGTGCCTGGAGTCAATCCACAGATACGCAGTATTTT.

This sequence joins TRBV25-1 and TRBJ1-2; D is unclear. Germline V gene lookup returns CDR1 MGHDK and CDR2 SYGVNS. Deletions cut 4 bases from V and 6 bases from J, with 15 bases between. The CDR3 has 14 amino acids. This CDR3 is CASSAQWPTDGYTF. For the CDR3, the DNA is TGTGCCAGCAGTGCTCAGTGGCCGACGGATGGCTACACCTTC.

This clone was recorded once. The chain couples TRBV9 to TRBJ1-4; 8 bases fit TRBD1. The CDR3 is 15 residues long. The V and J ends lost 4 bases and 8 bases, in that order; junction bases with no gene match: 10. The germline V gene encodes CDR1 SGDLS and CDR2 YYNGEE. DNA for the CDR3: TGTGCCAGCAGCATTGGACAGGGAGGGGGAGAAAAACTGTTTTTT. Amino acid sequence: CASSIGQGGGEKLFF.

The chain links TRBV18 to TRBJ2-2; D remains ambiguous. The CDR3 is 14 residues long. Between the trimmed V and J ends, which lost 4 bases and 1 base, there was a span of 7 bases. Per germline, CDR1 KGHSH and CDR2 LQKENI. The CDR3 coding sequence is TGTGCCAGCTCACGATTAAGGAACACCGGGGAGCTGTTTTTT. It translates to CASSRLRNTGELFF.

The chain is built from TRBV29-1 and TRBJ2-1, with TRBD1 identical over 9 bases. The CDR3 is 14 amino acids. Germline V CDR1 and CDR2: SQVTM, ANQGSEA. J gave up 1 base and V 6 bases, and 4 bases lay outside the gene matches. The CDR3 protein is CSVMGQGSYNEQFF. The CDR3 nucleotides read TGCAGCGTGATGGGACAGGGTTCCTACAATGAGCAGTTCTTC.

The V gene is TRBV27, the J gene TRBJ1-4; 10 nucleotides line up with TRBD1. J lost 7 bases, V lost 2 bases, and 10 bases had no gene match. CDR1 MNHEY and CDR2 SMNVEV come from the germline V gene (reference sequence). The CDR3 covers 17 residues. The CDR3 here is CASSLRGTGAGGEKLFF. The CDR3 DNA is TGTGCCAGCAGTTTAAGGGGGACAGGGGCGGGGGGTGAAAAACTGTTTTTT. The entire variable domain, with the rest obtained from reference TRBV27 and TRBJ1-4, is as follows: EAQVTQNPRYLITVTGKKLTVTCSQNMNHEYMSWYRQDPGLGLRQIYYSMNVEVTDKGDVPEGYKVSRKEKRNFPLILESPSPNQTSLYFCASSLRGTGAGGEKLFFGSGTQLSVL.

The genes are TRBV18 and TRBJ1-2; D unclear. Germline V gene lookup returns CDR1 KGHSH and CDR2 LQKENI. This CDR3 comprises 15 residues. V lost 4 bases and J lost 2, with 14 bases in between. CDR3 residues: CASSQGFYGNYGYTF. The DNA of the CDR3 is TGTGCCAGCTCACAGGGTTTCTACGGGAACTATGGCTACACCTTC. Combining the CDR3 with reference TRBV18 and TRBJ1-2 gives the whole variable domain NAGVMQNPRHLVRRRGQEARLRCSPMKGHSHVYWYRQLPEEGLKFMVYLQKENIIDESGMPKERFSAEFPKEGPSILRIQQVVRGDSAAYFCASSQGFYGNYGYTFGSGTRLTVV.

This sequence joins TRBV7-3 and TRBJ1-1, with 7 bases fitting TRBD1. The CDR3 loop spans 12 amino acids. The germline gives CDR1 SGHTA, CDR2 FQGTGA. The V and J ends lost 1 base and 11 bases, in that order; junction bases with no gene match: 4. CDR3 coding DNA: TGTGCCAGCAGCTTAATTCAGGGGGAGGCTTTCTTT. Its protein is CASSLIQGEAFF.

In this sample, this clone turned up a few times. The rearrangement links TRBV6-1 to TRBJ1-1, with D hard to call. The germline V gene encodes CDR1 MNHNS and CDR2 SASEGT. This CDR3 contains 14 residues. V gave up 0 bases and J gave up 4 bases, with 9 bases separating them. DNA for the CDR3: TGTGCCAGCAGTGAAGCTCCGGAAGGCACTGAAGCTTTCTTT. Its protein product is CASSEAPEGTEAFF.

This clone was detected once. The chain has TRBV19 and TRBJ1-4, with D perhaps TRBD1 (5 bases). The CDR3 extends over 14 amino acids. The V end lost 2 bases, the J end lost 8 bases, and 12 bases lay between the germline ends. Germline lookup yields CDR1 LNHDA and CDR2 SQIVND (reference sequence). CDR3 coding DNA: TGTGCCAGTAGTATACAGGCGGGGGGGGAAAAACTGTTTTTT. It yields the protein CASSIQAGGEKLFF.

This clone has only one observation. The V gene is TRBV25-1, the J gene TRBJ2-2; D gene unclear. Trimming cost V 2 bases and J 5 bases, with 9 bases left between them. From germline, CDR1 is MGHDK and CDR2 SYGVNS. The CDR3 contains 14 residues. The DNA of the CDR3 is TGTGCCAGCAGTGAAGTTCGCGAGACCGGGGAGCTGTTTTTT. It encodes CASSEVRETGELFF.

The rearrangement joins TRBV7-2 to TRBJ1-5; D not certain. The CDR3 sequence is 13 residues long. The germline V gene encodes CDR1 SGHTA and CDR2 FQGNSA. V was trimmed by 2 bases and J by 3 bases, leaving 5 bases between them. DNA for the CDR3: TGTGCCAGCAGCTTAATCGACAATCAGCCCCAGCATTTT. Residues: CASSLIDNQPQHF.

The chain is built from TRBV19 and TRBJ1-5; D is unclear. The germline V gene encodes CDR1 LNHDA and CDR2 SQIVND (reference sequence). Trimming took 1 base from V and 4 from J, leaving 14 bases between them. The CDR3 spans 16 residues. CDR3: CASSIGGGGSNQPQHF. The CDR3 nucleotides read TGTGCCAGTAGTATAGGTGGCGGAGGGTCAAATCAGCCCCAGCATTTT.